This T cell receptor (beta chain) was identified during a study of response to subunit inactivated influenza vaccine. General study findings and limits: Researchers suggested that each seasonal influenza vaccination recruits few new T cells.

On this clonotype: Its target is unknown.

This CDR3 is 13 amino acids long. Per germline, CDR1 DFQATT and CDR2 SNEGSKA (reference sequence). The germline V and J ends were trimmed by 1 base and 3 bases, with 9 bases remaining between them. A single record per CDR3 protein comes from TCRdb applying MiXCR to the RT-PCR reads. This table has around 790,000 distinct CDR3 sequences, approximately 22% appearing once. This clonotype was obtained from a middle-aged man who received an inactivated influenza vaccine. This chain joins TRBV20-1 and TRBJ1-2, with D possibly being TRBD1 (6 bases). The source material was PBMCs from blood, sampled 5 days after vaccination. The CDR3 region is CSARADRHYGYTF. In nucleotides, the CDR3 is TGCAGTGCTAGAGCGGACAGACACTATGGCTACACCTTC.